The 9 T cell receptor beta chains listed next were all sequenced from one sample in a study of blood T cell repertoires in COVID-19. Here immunoSEQ multiplex PCR was the method, and the copy in TCRdb shows in-frame clones only, minus some. The sample lists around 400,000 clones; 80% to 90% were seen once. The sequencing input was peripheral blood. These TCRs come from a young woman with COVID-19, enrolled during active disease.

The gene calls are TRBV19 and TRBJ1-1; D is perhaps TRBD1 (6 bases). The CDR3 is 13 amino acids. Trimming removed 6 bases from V and 0 bases from J, with 8 bases in between. Per the germline V gene, CDR1 is LNHDA and CDR2 is SQIVND (reference sequence). CDR3 protein: CASRGHMNTEAFF. The CDR3 region has the DNA TGTGCCAGTAGGGGACACATGAACACTGAAGCTTTCTTT.

The chain couples TRBV30 to TRBJ2-1, with 12 bases aligning to TRBD2. Germline CDR1 reads GTSNPN; CDR2 reads SVGIG (reference sequence). CDR3 length: 14 residues. CDR3 in amino acids: CAWEALAGGSEQFF. CDR3 DNA sequence: TGTGCTTGGGAGGCACTAGCGGGAGGCTCGGAGCAGTTCTTC.

The V and J genes are TRBV19 and TRBJ2-3; TRBD2 might be the D (7 bases). Deletions cut 4 bases from V and 2 bases from J, with 19 bases between. Germline V gives CDR1 LNHDA, CDR2 SQIVND (reference sequence). The CDR3 sequence is 17 residues long. In DNA form, the CDR3 reads TGTGCCAGTAGTAAGGGGGGAGGGTCTAGTTTCACAGATACGCAGTATTTT. This translates into CASSKGGGSSFTDTQYF. Complete variable domain (other parts from reference TRBV19 and TRBJ2-3): DGGITQSPKYLFRKEGQNVTLSCEQNLNHDAMYWYRQDPGQGLRLIYYSQIVNDFQKGDIAEGYSVSREKKESFPLTVTSAQKNPTAFYLCASSKGGGSSFTDTQYFGPGTRLTVL.

CDR3 sequence reads: CASSRPGEPEAFF. The CDR3 DNA reads as TGTGCCAGCAGCCGGCCCGGGGAACCTGAAGCTTTCTTT. The chain uses TRBV27 and TRBJ1-1, with D unclear. Germline loops: CDR1 MNHEY, CDR2 SMNVEV (reference sequence). This CDR3 region has 13 residues. V was clipped by 6 bases and J by 6 bases, with 14 bases between them.

The V call is TRBV7-2, the J call TRBJ2-5, with 8 bases lining up with TRBD2. The germline V gene has CDR1 SGHTA and CDR2 FQGNSA. V was clipped by 2 bases and J by 5 bases; unmatched bases: 7. The CDR3 covers 15 residues. The CDR3 bases are TGTGCCAGCAGCTTAACGAGCGGGAGTTGGGAGACCCAGTACTTC. It codes for CASSLTSGSWETQYF.

The chain uses TRBV3-1 (or the pseudogene TRBV3-2) and TRBJ2-5, with 7 positions matching TRBD2. The trim removed 1 base at V and 2 bases at J, leaving 4 bases unmatched. Per the germline V gene, CDR1 is LGHDT and CDR2 is YNNKEL (reference sequence). The CDR3 is made up of 15 amino acids. The CDR3 nucleotides are TGTGCCAGCAGCCAAGCTAGCGGATTTCAAGAGACCCAGTACTTC. Encoded protein: CASSQASGFQETQYF.

This clone was detected a few times. The chain is built from TRBV6-1 and TRBJ1-5; 9 bases map to TRBD1. CDR1 and CDR2 (germline): MNHNS, SASEGT. V was pared by 2 bases and J by 3 bases, with 2 bases of the junction left unmatched. The CDR3 runs to 15 residues. CDR3 in amino acids: CASSERDRVNQPQHF. The CDR3 DNA is TGTGCCAGCAGTGAACGGGACAGGGTCAATCAGCCCCAGCATTTT.

Points on this clone: This sample also contains other DNA sequences that code for the same CDR3. J is TRBJ1-2 and V is TRBV19, with a weak D call TRBD1 (6 bases). With 5 bases removed from V and 2 bases from J, the gap between germline ends came to 9 bases. CDR3 length: 13 residues. Per the germline V gene, CDR1 is LNHDA and CDR2 is SQIVND (reference sequence). The DNA for the CDR3 is TGTGCCAGTAGTCCCACAGGGAACTATGGCTACACCTTC. Protein sequence: CASSPTGNYGYTF.

In DNA, the CDR3 is TGTGCCACCCAGGGGGCGGGGGAGCTGTTTTTT. Translated, it gives CATQGAGELFF. The chain carries TRBV2 and TRBJ2-2; 8 bases agree with TRBD1. V lost 10 bases to trimming and J lost 8 bases; unmatched junction nucleotides: 3. The CDR3 sequence is 11 residues long. Germline loops: CDR1 SNHLY, CDR2 FYNNEI.